These 21 T cell receptor beta chains were all obtained from the same sample, sequenced in a study of shared clonotypes between healthy human individuals. Clones were sequenced by immunoSEQ multiplex PCR, and TCRdb holds only the in-frame ones, with some missing. The sample contains approximately 2,300,000 clones, 80% to 95% of which appear only once. Material: naive CD4+ T cells from PBMCs. The subset is: CD45RA+ positively selected. These receptor sequences come from a man between 18 and 29 years old in good health. Some clones in this sample may be carry-over from other donors' samples.

The chain recombines TRBV7-8 with TRBJ1-2, with D hard to call. Trimming removed 11 bases from V and 8 bases from J, with 30 bases in between. The CDR3 length is 16 residues. Germline CDR1 and CDR2: SGHVS and FQNEAQ. The CDR3 bases are TGTGCCTCCAAGCCGGGGTGGTCTTTCTCACGCGACGGCTACACCTTC. The encoded protein is CASKPGWSFSRDGYTF.

V usage is TRBV6-5 and J usage is TRBJ2-1; 8 bases are shared with TRBD2. J gave up 3 bases and V 6 bases, and 4 bases lay outside the gene matches. CDR1 is MNHEY and CDR2 is SVGAGI in the germline V gene. There are 14 residues in the CDR3. The CDR3 here is CASSRTSLYNEQFF. The CDR3 region has the DNA TGTGCCAGCAGCCGGACTAGCCTCTACAATGAGCAGTTCTTC.

The V call is TRBV18, the J call TRBJ2-7, with unresolved D. Trimming removed 0 bases at V and 3 bases at J, with 12 bases between. Germline CDR1 is KGHSH and CDR2 is LQKENI. The CDR3 loop spans 15 amino acids. CDR3 DNA: TGTGCCAGCTCACCACCGTCTAACCTAAACTACGAGCAGTACTTC. Residues: CASSPPSNLNYEQYF. Variable domain in full (rest from reference TRBV18 and TRBJ2-7): NAGVMQNPRHLVRRRGQEARLRCSPMKGHSHVYWYRQLPEEGLKFMVYLQKENIIDESGMPKERFSAEFPKEGPSILRIQQVVRGDSAAYFCASSPPSNLNYEQYFGPGTRLTVT.

The V and J genes are TRBV7-3 and TRBJ2-1; 14 bases map to TRBD2. Trimming cost V 2 bases and J 7 bases; bases outside gene matches: 4. Germline-derived CDR1 and CDR2 are SGHTA and FQGTGA. This CDR3 is 16 amino acids long. The CDR3 loop reads CASSLPGLAGGNEQFF. DNA of the CDR3: TGTGCCAGCAGCTTACCCGGACTAGCGGGAGGTAATGAGCAGTTCTTC. Full variable domain (missing parts from reference TRBV7-3 and TRBJ2-1): GAGVSQTPSNKVTEKGKYVELRCDPISGHTALYWYRQSLGQGPEFLIYFQGTGAADDSGLPNDRFFAVRPEGSVSTLKIQRTERGDSAVYLCASSLPGLAGGNEQFFGPGTRLTVL.

The chain has TRBV7-9 and TRBJ1-2; D not resolved. CDR3 length: 14 residues. Germline V gives CDR1 SEHNR, CDR2 FQNEAQ (reference sequence). V shed 4 bases and J shed 4 bases, with 13 bases lying between them. The CDR3: CASSSPSVFYGYTF. CDR3 bases: TGTGCCAGCAGCTCCCCGTCCGTTTTCTATGGCTACACCTTC.

The rearrangement joins TRBV5-1 to TRBJ2-5, with D unclear. The CDR3 contains 13 residues. The germline CDR1 and CDR2 sequences are SGHRS and YFSETQ. V was clipped by 5 bases and J by 1 base, with 9 bases between them. CDR3 region: CASSQATQETQYF. The CDR3 DNA reads TGCGCCAGCAGTCAAGCGACCCAAGAGACCCAGTACTTC.

The chain couples TRBV19 to TRBJ1-1, with D perhaps matching TRBD1 (5 bases). The CDR3 covers 13 residues. V was pared by 7 bases and J by 1 base, with 10 bases between. CDR1 LNHDA and CDR2 SQIVND come from the germline V gene (reference sequence). The CDR3 region has the DNA TGTGCCAGTACGGACATACCGAACACTGAAGCTTTCTTT. This gives the protein CASTDIPNTEAFF.

The chain links TRBV28 to TRBJ2-3, with D possibly matching TRBD1 (6 bases). The CDR3 spans 15 residues. Germline V gene lookup returns CDR1 MDHEN and CDR2 SYDVKM. V lost 8 bases, J lost 1 base, and 16 bases lay in between. The CDR3 DNA sequence: TGTGCCAGCCTTCACGCGGCAGGGGGCACAGATACGCAGTATTTT. Amino acid sequence: CASLHAAGGTDTQYF.

The rearrangement links TRBV6-6 to TRBJ1-4; D unclear. V lost 2 bases and J lost 8, with 9 bases in between. Germline CDR1 and CDR2: MNHNY and SVGAGI (reference sequence). CDR3 length: 13 amino acids. The CDR3 DNA reads TGTGCCAGCAGTTACGGGCCCAGGGAAAAACTGTTTTTT. It is translated as CASSYGPREKLFF.

This clone occurred once. The J gene is TRBJ2-1, the V gene TRBV5-1; D ambiguous. The V gene's germline CDR1 is SGHRS and CDR2 YFSETQ. The CDR3 sequence is 15 residues long. With 2 bases removed from V and 7 bases from J, the gap between germline ends came to 16 bases. CDR3 sequence: CASSFLDPVENEQFF. CDR3 nucleotides: TGCGCCAGCAGCTTCCTCGACCCTGTGGAAAATGAGCAGTTCTTC.

V gene TRBV5-6 combines with J gene TRBJ1-3; 9 positions agree with TRBD1. The CDR3 contains 15 residues. J gave up 8 bases and V 4 bases, and 10 bases lay outside the gene matches. Germline CDR1 reads SGHDT; CDR2 reads YYEEEE. The CDR3 sequence: CASSQRTGQGHTIYF. The CDR3 nucleotides read TGTGCCAGCAGCCAAAGGACGGGACAGGGCCACACCATATATTTT.

Many counts were recorded for this clone. CDR3 region: CASSSEQGNTQYF. CDR3 DNA: TGTGCCAGCAGTTCCGAACAGGGAAATACGCAGTATTTT. The V gene is TRBV11-3, the J gene TRBJ2-3, with D tentatively TRBD1 (6 bases). Per germline, CDR1 SGHNT and CDR2 YENEEA. The CDR3 runs 13 residues. The V gene lost 6 bases and the J gene lost 7 bases, with 14 bases spanning the gap.

V gene TRBV11-2 combines with J gene TRBJ1-3; unclear D gene. From germline, CDR1 is SGHAT and CDR2 FQNNGV. Trimming took off 7 bases at V and 3 bases at J, with 7 bases between the two ends. The CDR3 extends over 12 amino acids. The CDR3 nucleotides are TGTGCCAGCACCTTGGGTGGAAACACCATATATTTT. As protein: CASTLGGNTIYF.

This clone appeared once. The V gene is TRBV19, the J gene TRBJ1-5; maybe TRBD1 (6 bases). V dropped 9 bases and J dropped 7 bases, with 16 bases sitting between them. The length of the CDR3 is 13 residues. Germline V gene sequence: CDR1 LNHDA, CDR2 SQIVND (reference sequence). CDR3 sequence reads: CASKHRVGQPQHF. In nucleotides, the CDR3 is TGTGCCAGCAAACACAGGGTCGGGCAGCCCCAGCATTTT.

This clone was seen a single time. This chain connects TRBV5-4 to TRBJ1-4; 7 bases line up with TRBD1. This CDR3 has 15 residues. Germline lookup yields CDR1 SGHNT and CDR2 YYREEE (reference sequence). With V trimmed by 4 bases and J by 4 bases, 7 bases remained unmatched. DNA of the CDR3: TGTGCCAGCAGCGACCGACAGGGTGGTAATGAAAAACTGTTTTTT. It yields the protein CASSDRQGGNEKLFF.

The table lists this clone with a count of one. The chain employs TRBV4-2 and TRBJ1-1, with D perhaps matching TRBD1 (6 bases). CDR1 is LGHNA, CDR2 YNFKEQ, per germline. The CDR3 covers 15 residues. The germline V and J ends were trimmed by 2 bases and 4 bases, with 14 bases remaining between them. CDR3 DNA: TGTGCCAGCAGCCAATCAGGGGAGGGATTCACTGAAGCTTTCTTT. This encodes CASSQSGEGFTEAFF.

The chain combines TRBV29-1 with TRBJ1-1; possible D gene TRBD1, 6 bases. V dropped 7 bases and J dropped 1 base, with 13 bases sitting between them. The CDR3 runs to 13 residues. Per germline, CDR1 SQVTM and CDR2 ANQGSEA. CDR3 sequence: CSAVTGQNTEAFF. DNA for the CDR3: TGCAGCGCTGTCACAGGGCAGAACACTGAAGCTTTCTTT.

The CDR3 nucleotides are TGCGCCAGCAGCCCCGAACACGGAGAAAAACTGTTTTTT. This translates into CASSPEHGEKLFF. V is TRBV5-1 and J is TRBJ1-4; D is ambiguous. CDR1 and CDR2 (germline): SGHRS, YFSETQ. V dropped 4 bases and J dropped 8 bases, with 12 bases sitting between them. The CDR3 extends over 13 amino acids.

Concerning this clone itself: This same CDR3 is encoded by further DNA sequences in the sample. The rearrangement joins TRBV19 to TRBJ1-1; TRBD1 aligns across 9 bases. Per germline, CDR1 LNHDA and CDR2 SQIVND (reference sequence). The junction had 1 base not matched to a gene; V was cut back by 3 bases and J by 2 bases. The CDR3 covers 14 residues. Here the CDR3 DNA reads TGTGCCAGTAGTATTACAGGGGGCAACACTGAAGCTTTCTTT. It yields the protein CASSITGGNTEAFF. Full variable domain (outside the CDR3, taken from reference TRBV19 and TRBJ1-1): DGGITQSPKYLFRKEGQNVTLSCEQNLNHDAMYWYRQDPGQGLRLIYYSQIVNDFQKGDIAEGYSVSREKKESFPLTVTSAQKNPTAFYLCASSITGGNTEAFFGQGTRLTVV.

This chain joins TRBV9 and TRBJ2-2; 8 bases are a match to TRBD1. Germline CDR1 SGDLS, CDR2 YYNGEE. The CDR3 totals 17 residues. Trimming took 0 bases from V and 3 from J; bases not matched to a gene: 7. The CDR3 DNA follows: TGTGCCAGCAGCGTAGGGGCAGGGGGCCCCTACACCGGGGAGCTGTTTTTT. Amino acid sequence: CASSVGAGGPYTGELFF.

The chain joins TRBV18 to TRBJ1-1; D is perhaps TRBD1 (5 bases). The CDR3 loop spans 13 amino acids. Deletions cut 6 bases from V and 7 bases from J, with 15 bases between. CDR1 KGHSH and CDR2 LQKENI come from the germline V gene. The CDR3 bases are TGTGCCAGCTCGCCTTCTGGACATGTTGAAGCTTTCTTT. Translating gives CASSPSGHVEAFF. The complete variable domain, with remaining parts taken from reference TRBV18 and TRBJ1-1, reads NAGVMQNPRHLVRRRGQEARLRCSPMKGHSHVYWYRQLPEEGLKFMVYLQKENIIDESGMPKERFSAEFPKEGPSILRIQQVVRGDSAAYFCASSPSGHVEAFFGQGTRLTVV.